This T cell receptor (beta chain) was recorded in a study of T cells in Graves' hyperthyroidism and ophthalmopathy. CDR3 length: 13 residues. Germline CDR1 MGHRA, CDR2 YSYEKL. Trimming removed 4 bases at V and 5 bases at J, with 11 bases between. Patients were excluded for uncontrolled infection, other autoimmune disease, pregnancy or lactation. This clonotype was seen ten or more times. Amplification targeted TCR beta CDR3 regions from RNA transcripts. During a first-round RT-PCR of the TCR CDR3, the HTBI primer set was used. In TCRdb, the multiplex PCR reads were re-called with MiXCR into one record per CDR3 protein. The table records approximately 560,000 distinct CDR3 sequences, approximately 14% of them present only once.

The receptor's source is a woman under 40 with Graves' hyperthyroidism. Material for sequencing was blood. The V call is TRBV4-1, the J call TRBJ2-5, with D hard to call. The CDR3 loop reads CASSLTGMETQYF. In nucleotides, the CDR3 is TGCGCCAGCAGCCTCACCGGTATGGAGACCCAGTACTTC.